Detailed here is one T cell receptor beta chain. Its antigen is as yet unknown. This sample is drawn from a study of OX40 agonist ivuxolimab in advanced cancers. As for the study in general: The eligibility criteria allowed prior anti-PD-1, anti-PD-L1 or anti-CTLA-4 therapy, and approximately 40% had some.

V was cut by 0 bases and J by 3 bases, with 14 bases left in between. CDR3 length: 16 residues. Germline V gene lookup returns CDR1 SGHAT and CDR2 FQNNGV. The study's findings and limits: At 0.1 to 3.0 mg/kg, clonal expansion of CD4+ and CD8+ blood T cells had occurred by week 6. People who partly responded at 0.1-3.0 mg/kg had some of the least clonal expansion seen. On average, a greater number of expanded clones characterised CD8+ T cells relative to CD4+.

Produced via immunoSEQ multiplex PCR; TCRdb's table is partial and in-frame only. Of about 80,000 clones in the sample, roughly 84% were seen once. The source material was CD4+ or CD8+ T cells sorted from blood, sampled in a trial of the OX40 agonist ivuxolimab. The chain combines TRBV11-2 with TRBJ1-2; unclear D gene. The receptor was derived from an adult with an advanced solid tumor such as melanoma, head and neck, liver or kidney cancer. CDR3 sequence: CASSLEGKGLDYGYTF. The CDR3 region has the DNA TGTGCCAGCAGCTTAGAGGGGAAAGGGTTGGACTATGGCTACACCTTC.